This TCR beta chain was sequenced for a study of T cell repertoires in cytomegalovirus infection. In the study overall: Public TCR beta signature analysis indicated the presence of both CMV infection and matching HLA type. General study findings and limits: Identification of carriers of CMV plus the relevant HLA was performed using cumulative public TCR beta family frequency. HLA-C-restricted CMV-specific TCR beta clonotypes prevailed in the ex vivo response.

Germline assignment: CDR1 SNHLY and CDR2 FYNNEI. This CDR3 is built from 12 residues. TCRdb independently ran MiXCR on the reads; one entry per CDR3 protein. This table holds more than 250,000 distinct CDR3 sequences, more than 20% found once. A note on this clonotype: What it binds is unknown. One end of the junction is discordant with germline, which a read error may explain.

The chain employs TRBV2 and TRBJ1-4; D gene ambiguous. The origin of this receptor is a human donor in good health (CMV status not recorded). Some clones in this sample may be carry-over from other donors' samples. Material: cultured PBMCs, obtained from culture after CMV antigen stimulation. In DNA, the CDR3 is TGTGCCAGCACAGTCGGGGTTGAAACACTGTTTTTT. Protein sequence: CASTVGVETLFF.